Below, 26 T cell receptor beta chains from the same sample are listed, as sequenced in a study of blood T cell repertoires in COVID-19 (dated by TCRdb to the early 2020s). The receptor library was made with the immunoSEQ multiplex PCR assay. In TCRdb, the immuneACCESS table is reduced to in-frame sequences with V and J assigned. These tables do not hold every clone; where another copy was compared, an unresolved V gene accounts for under half, and the others remain unexplained. The sample table lists over 300,000 clones, nearly 90% of them with a count of one. The top ten clonotypes cover 6% to 7.5% of the sample. Sequenced sample: peripheral blood. The receptors shown here come from a man aged 18-30 years with active or convalescent COVID-19.

The chain is built from TRBV29-1 and TRBJ1-5; D call uncertain. V lost 5 bases, J lost 6 bases, and 17 bases lay in between. Germline lookup yields CDR1 SQVTM and CDR2 ANQGSEA. The CDR3 extends over 14 amino acids. The DNA for the CDR3 is TGCAGCGTTACCCCCGCGGGGTTTGGTCAGCCCCAGCATTTT. This translates into CSVTPAGFGQPQHF.

The chain employs TRBV9 and TRBJ2-1; a weak D match, TRBD2 (6 bases). Germline loops: CDR1 SGDLS, CDR2 YYNGEE. The ends were cut back, 4 bases at V and 9 bases at J, with 8 bases in the middle. This CDR3 has 11 residues. Written as DNA, the CDR3 is TGTGCCAGCAGCACAGCGGGTGAGCAGTTCTTC. Translating gives CASSTAGEQFF.

This chain uses TRBV7-9 with TRBJ1-4; TRBD1 matches at 7 bases. CDR3 length: 14 residues. Looked up from germline, CDR1 is SEHNR and CDR2 is FQNEAQ (reference sequence). Here the CDR3 reads CASTGTGDNEKLFF. Here the CDR3 DNA reads TGTGCTTCAACGGGTACAGGGGACAATGAAAAACTGTTTTTT.

The chain has TRBV5-4 and TRBJ2-7; possibly TRBD1 for D (5 bases). With 3 bases removed from V and 3 bases from J, the gap between germline ends came to 16 bases. The length of the CDR3 is 15 residues. Germline assignment: CDR1 SGHNT and CDR2 YYREEE (reference sequence). DNA for the CDR3: TGTGCCAGCAGCTCGAAAAGTAACAGGCTCTACGAGCAGTACTTC. This encodes CASSSKSNRLYEQYF.

The CDR3: CASSRRDSQETQYF. In DNA form, the CDR3 reads TGCGCCAGCAGCCGCCGGGACAGCCAAGAGACCCAGTACTTC. The chain has TRBV4-3 and TRBJ2-5, with 7 bases identical to TRBD1. Germline V lookup: CDR1 LGHNA, CDR2 YSLEER. The CDR3 sequence is 14 residues long. J gave up 1 base and V 4 bases, and 3 bases lay outside the gene matches.

This clone was seen a single time. The chain has TRBV6-5 and TRBJ2-3, with TRBD2 matching over 7 bases. Germline loops: CDR1 MNHEY, CDR2 SVGAGI. This CDR3 spans 14 amino acids. Trimming at V came to 8 bases and at J to 0 bases, leaving 5 bases not matched to a gene. CDR3 protein: CASLLAFSTDTQYF. CDR3 DNA sequence: TGTGCCAGCCTACTAGCGTTTAGCACAGATACGCAGTATTTT.

This chain connects TRBV6-5 to TRBJ1-2; D possibly corresponds to TRBD1 (6 bases). Trimming stripped 6 bases from V and 5 bases from J, with 10 bases between. This CDR3 is built from 12 residues. From germline, CDR1 is MNHEY and CDR2 SVGAGI. The CDR3 sequence: CASSQGQYGYTF. DNA of the CDR3: TGTGCCAGCAGCCAAGGACAGTATGGCTACACCTTC.

V gene TRBV2 combines with J gene TRBJ1-2; 7 bases are a match to TRBD1. Germline values: CDR1 SNHLY, CDR2 FYNNEI. Trimming took 7 bases from V and 4 from J; bases not matched to a gene: 6. The CDR3 sequence is 13 residues long. This CDR3 is CASNSGQLYGYTF. The CDR3 DNA follows: TGTGCCAGCAACTCGGGACAGCTCTATGGCTACACCTTC.

The chain employs TRBV6-2 or TRBV6-3 and TRBJ1-6, with TRBD1 identical over 10 bases. The germline V gene encodes CDR1 MNHEY and CDR2 SVGEGT. V lost 2 bases, J lost 9 bases, and 4 bases stayed unmatched. CDR3 length: 15 residues. The CDR3 here is CASSYPGQGFSPLHF. CDR3 coding DNA: TGTGCCAGCAGTTACCCGGGACAGGGGTTTTCACCCCTCCACTTT.

This chain connects TRBV6-5 to TRBJ2-3; the D is unclear. CDR3 length: 14 amino acids. Trimming removed 7 bases from V and 2 bases from J, with 13 bases in between. Per germline, CDR1 MNHEY and CDR2 SVGAGI. The CDR3 DNA sequence: TGTGCCAGCAATCGCCAGTACACCACAGATACGCAGTATTTT. Amino acid sequence: CASNRQYTTDTQYF.

The genes are TRBV5-1 and TRBJ2-3; D remains unclear. In germline, CDR1 is SGHRS, CDR2 YFSETQ. This CDR3 has 13 residues. V lost 1 base, J lost 3 bases, and 6 bases lay in between. CDR3 sequence reads: CASSLYRTDTQYF. The DNA of the CDR3 is TGCGCCAGCAGCTTGTACAGAACAGATACGCAGTATTTT.

The chain links TRBV2 to TRBJ2-4, with D perhaps TRBD2 (7 bases). Germline assignment: CDR1 SNHLY and CDR2 FYNNEI. The CDR3 extends over 16 amino acids. Trimming cost V 3 bases and J 0 bases, with 12 bases left between them. The CDR3 spells CASSDFGGLAKNIQYF. DNA for the CDR3: TGTGCCAGCAGTGACTTCGGGGGGCTAGCCAAAAACATTCAGTACTTC. Together with reference TRBV2 and TRBJ2-4, the CDR3 gives the full variable domain: EPEVTQTPSHQVTQMGQEVILRCVPISNHLYFYWYRQILGQKVEFLVSFYNNEISEKSEIFDDQFSVERPDGSNFTLKIRSTKLEDSAMYFCASSDFGGLAKNIQYFGAGTRLSVL.

V and J are TRBV3-1 (or the pseudogene TRBV3-2) and TRBJ2-7; D remains ambiguous. V was shortened by 0 bases and J by 3 bases, with 6 bases between the two germline ends. Looked up from germline, CDR1 is LGHDT and CDR2 is YNNKEL (reference sequence). The CDR3 spans 13 residues. The CDR3 nucleotides are TGTGCCAGCAGCCAAGATCCCAGCTACGAGCAGTACTTC. Its translation: CASSQDPSYEQYF.

The chain has TRBV5-1 and TRBJ2-5; possibly TRBD2 for D (5 bases). The CDR3 length is 11 residues. Trimming cost V 0 bases and J 9 bases, with 6 bases left between them. Germline V CDR1 and CDR2: SGHRS, YFSETQ. Written as DNA, the CDR3 is TGCGCCAGCAGCTTGGGAGGGCCCCAGTACTTC. Its protein is CASSLGGPQYF.

V gene TRBV5-6 combines with J gene TRBJ2-7; TRBD1 agrees at 8 bases. CDR3 length: 15 residues. CDR1 and CDR2 from the germline V gene are SGHDT and YYEEEE. The J segment lost 3 bases and the V segment lost 4 bases, leaving 9 bases of the junction unmatched. The CDR3 region has the DNA TGTGCCAGCAGCCCTCTAGGACAGGGAAACTACGAGCAGTACTTC. Its translation is CASSPLGQGNYEQYF.

This chain uses TRBV19 with TRBJ1-5; D remains unclear. V lost 3 bases to trimming and J lost 3 bases, with 12 bases between them. CDR3 length: 15 amino acids. CDR1 is LNHDA and CDR2 is SQIVND in the germline V gene (reference sequence). CDR3 coding DNA: TGTGCCAGTAGTATTTTCAGCGGGAACAATCAGCCCCAGCATTTT. Translation: CASSIFSGNNQPQHF.

The chain employs TRBV28 and TRBJ2-2; 7 bases are shared with TRBD2. V shed 5 bases, J shed 6 bases, and the junction held 15 bases outside the gene matches. Germline assignment: CDR1 MDHEN and CDR2 SYDVKM. The CDR3 contains 17 residues. CDR3 DNA sequence: TGTGCCAGCAGTCCACCCTTGGGGAGGGCCCTCCCCGGGGAGCTGTTTTTT. This gives the protein CASSPPLGRALPGELFF.

V gene TRBV28 combines with J gene TRBJ1-2; a weak D match, TRBD1 (6 bases). This CDR3 is built from 17 residues. V lost 8 bases to trimming and J lost 3 bases, with 25 bases between them. Germline CDR1 MDHEN, CDR2 SYDVKM. The CDR3 bases are TGTGCCAGCTGTGTAACCTGGACAGTCGAGGTCTACTATGGCTACACCTTC. It encodes CASCVTWTVEVYYGYTF.

This rearrangement joins TRBV7-2 to TRBJ1-6; TRBD1 is a possible D gene (6 bases). V was cut by 6 bases and J by 9 bases, with 18 bases left in between. The CDR3 runs 15 residues. Germline CDR1 reads SGHTA; CDR2 reads FQGNSA. CDR3 in amino acids: CASSKAQGNGSPLHF. The CDR3 nucleotides are TGTGCCAGCAGTAAAGCCCAGGGGAACGGTTCACCCCTCCACTTT.

V and J are TRBV7-9 and TRBJ2-1, with D maybe TRBD2 (6 bases). Germline values: CDR1 SEHNR, CDR2 FQNEAQ (reference sequence). The V gene lost 0 bases and the J gene lost 5 bases, with 11 bases spanning the gap. This CDR3 region has 15 residues. In DNA, the CDR3 is TGTGCCAGCAGCTTAGCACTAGCCCAAGACAATGAGCAGTTCTTC. This encodes CASSLALAQDNEQFF.

This chain uses TRBV27 with TRBJ2-6; D possibly corresponds to TRBD1 (5 bases). The length of the CDR3 is 21 residues. Germline V gene lookup returns CDR1 MNHEY and CDR2 SMNVEV (reference sequence). The V end lost 0 bases, the J end lost 3 bases, and 24 bases lay between the germline ends. The CDR3 here is CASSLSMQDRGLLIGANVLTF. The DNA for the CDR3 is TGTGCCAGCAGTTTATCGATGCAAGACAGAGGCTTATTGATTGGGGCCAACGTCCTGACTTTC.

This clone was seen more than once but under ten times. This chain joins TRBV2 and TRBJ2-7; TRBD1 aligns across 7 bases. Germline trimming cut 7 bases from V and 1 base from J; bases unmatched to any gene: 13. CDR3 length: 16 residues. Germline-derived CDR1 and CDR2 are SNHLY and FYNNEI. CDR3 sequence: CASTLATGRASYEQYF. CDR3 bases: TGTGCCAGCACTTTGGCGACAGGGCGGGCTTCCTACGAGCAGTACTTC.

V is TRBV18 and J is TRBJ2-5; D ambiguous. CDR1 and CDR2 (germline): KGHSH, LQKENI. V was clipped by 1 base and J by 1 base, with 7 bases between them. The CDR3 is 14 amino acids. CDR3 DNA sequence: TGTGCCAGCTCACCACTGGAGACCCAAGAGACCCAGTACTTC. Protein product: CASSPLETQETQYF.

The chain is built from TRBV28 and TRBJ1-5; D ambiguous. The ends were cut back, 5 bases at V and 4 bases at J, with 12 bases in the middle. Germline V gene lookup returns CDR1 MDHEN and CDR2 SYDVKM. There are 14 residues in the CDR3. The CDR3 DNA follows: TGTGCCAGCAGTCTAACAGCGGTTAATCAGCCCCAGCATTTT. Translating gives CASSLTAVNQPQHF.

This rearrangement joins TRBV27 to TRBJ2-1, with TRBD1 identical over 9 bases. Germline V gene lookup returns CDR1 MNHEY and CDR2 SMNVEV (reference sequence). The CDR3 is 16 residues long. The junction had 12 bases not matched to a gene; V was cut back by 5 bases and J by 7 bases. CDR3 bases: TGTGCCAGCAGTCCCTACCGGGACAGGGAACAAAATGAGCAGTTCTTC. Amino acids: CASSPYRDREQNEQFF.

The J gene is TRBJ2-1, the V gene TRBV2; weak D call: TRBD2 (5 bases). This CDR3 region has 12 residues. V was cut by 8 bases and J by 10 bases, with 15 bases left in between. Germline V gene lookup returns CDR1 SNHLY and CDR2 FYNNEI. In DNA, the CDR3 is TGTGCCAGCGGTCTCTCGGGATACGAGCAGTTCTTC. Protein: CASGLSGYEQFF.